This T cell receptor beta chain was sequenced for a study of cytomegalovirus exposure and HLA in healthy donors. Study-wide results and limits: A cluster of highly shared sequence variants was likely a sequencing artifact. Specificity for CMV antigens was confirmed in vitro for three of the CMV-associated chains. Reported results showed that the classifier diagnosed cytomegalovirus status with high specificity and sensitivity.

This clone was observed a few times. The antigen is unknown. V was trimmed by 0 bases and J by 6 bases, leaving 7 bases between them. In germline, CDR1 is SGHRS, CDR2 YFSETQ. This CDR3 is 12 amino acids long. PCR employed 60 Vbeta and 13 Jbeta primers. Some clones are missing from TCRdb's copy, which holds only in-frame ones; the method was immunoSEQ multiplex PCR. The sample carries about 150,000 clones, roughly 66% recorded once. Material: PBMCs. The sequence was obtained from a woman in her sixties in good health and CMV-seronegative. The gene calls are TRBV5-1 and TRBJ2-7; D is unresolved. The CDR3 sequence: CASSLGLSEQYF. CDR3 DNA sequence: TGCGCCAGCAGCTTGGGACTTTCCGAGCAGTACTTC.